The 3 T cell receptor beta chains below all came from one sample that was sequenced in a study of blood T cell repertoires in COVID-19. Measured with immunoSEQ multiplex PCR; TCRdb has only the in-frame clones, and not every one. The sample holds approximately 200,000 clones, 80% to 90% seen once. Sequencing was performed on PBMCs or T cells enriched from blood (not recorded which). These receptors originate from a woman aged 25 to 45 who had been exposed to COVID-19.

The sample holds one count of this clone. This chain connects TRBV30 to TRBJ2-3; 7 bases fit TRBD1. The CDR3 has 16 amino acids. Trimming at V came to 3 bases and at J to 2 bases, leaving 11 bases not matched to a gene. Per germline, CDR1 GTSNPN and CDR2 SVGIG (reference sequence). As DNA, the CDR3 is TGTGCCTGGAGACGAAAACCGGGACAGAACACAGATACGCAGTATTTT. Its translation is CAWRRKPGQNTDTQYF.

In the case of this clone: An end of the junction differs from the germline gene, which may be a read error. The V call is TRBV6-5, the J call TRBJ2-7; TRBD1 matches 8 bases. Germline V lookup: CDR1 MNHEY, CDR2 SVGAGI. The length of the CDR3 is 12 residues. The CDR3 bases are TGTGCCAGCAATTACAGGGGGAGCGAGCAGTACTTC. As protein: CASNYRGSEQYF.

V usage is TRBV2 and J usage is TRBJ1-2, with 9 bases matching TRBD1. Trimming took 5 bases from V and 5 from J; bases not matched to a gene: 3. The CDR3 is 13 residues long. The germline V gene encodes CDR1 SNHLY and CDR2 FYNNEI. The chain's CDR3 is CASSPDRGYGYTF. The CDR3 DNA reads TGTGCCAGCAGTCCGGACAGGGGATATGGCTACACCTTC.